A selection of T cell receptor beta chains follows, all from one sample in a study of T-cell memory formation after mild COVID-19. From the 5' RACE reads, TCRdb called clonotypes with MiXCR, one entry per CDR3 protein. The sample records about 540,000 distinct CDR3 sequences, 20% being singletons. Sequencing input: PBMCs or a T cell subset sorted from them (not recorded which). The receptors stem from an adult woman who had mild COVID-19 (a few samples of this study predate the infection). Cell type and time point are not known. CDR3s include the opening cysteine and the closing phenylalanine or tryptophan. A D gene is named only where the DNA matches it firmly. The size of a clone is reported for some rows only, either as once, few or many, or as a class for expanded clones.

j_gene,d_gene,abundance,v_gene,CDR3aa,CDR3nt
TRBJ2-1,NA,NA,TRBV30,CACHLPAGQFF,TGTGCCTGCCACCTACCCGCCGGACAGTTCTTC
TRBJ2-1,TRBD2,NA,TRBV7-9,CASSNGGAGYNEQFF,TGTGCCAGCAGCAACGGGGGGGCCGGGTACAATGAGCAGTTCTTC
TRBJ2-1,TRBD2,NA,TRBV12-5,CASGVSGGAYNEQFF,TGTGCTAGTGGGGTTAGCGGGGGGGCGTACAATGAGCAGTTCTTC
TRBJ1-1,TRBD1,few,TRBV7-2,CASSSILGQPEAFF,TGTGCCAGCAGTTCTATATTGGGACAGCCCGAAGCTTTCTTT
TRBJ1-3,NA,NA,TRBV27,CASRNTHSGNTIYF,TGTGCCAGCAGGAACACACACTCTGGAAACACCATATATTTT
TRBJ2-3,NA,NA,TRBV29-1,CSVIPGIHTDTQYF,TGCAGCGTCATACCCGGGATCCACACAGATACGCAGTATTTT
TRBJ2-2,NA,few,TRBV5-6,CASSTRQPGGELFF,TGTGCCAGCAGCACGCGACAGCCTGGGGGGGAGCTGTTTTTT
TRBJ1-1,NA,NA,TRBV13,CASSSAGTYTEAFF,TGTGCCAGCAGCTCAGCAGGGACCTACACTGAAGCTTTCTTT
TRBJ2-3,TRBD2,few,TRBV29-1,CSVEGGSGGSTDTQYF,TGCAGCGTTGAAGGAGGTAGCGGGGGCTCCACAGATACGCAGTATTTT
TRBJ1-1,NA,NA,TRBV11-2,CASSTRGNTEAFF,TGTGCCAGCAGCACGAGGGGGAACACTGAAGCTTTCTTT
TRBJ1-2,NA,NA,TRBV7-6,CASSLGEGAVSGYTF,TGTGCCAGCAGCTTAGGAGAGGGCGCGGTCTCCGGCTACACCTTC
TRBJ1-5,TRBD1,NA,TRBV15,CATSRDRGVEPQHF,TGTGCCACCAGCAGAGACAGGGGGGTTGAGCCCCAGCATTTT
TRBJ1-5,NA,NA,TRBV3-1,CASSQDVIRGPQHF,TGTGCCAGCAGCCAAGATGTGATAAGAGGGCCCCAGCATTTT
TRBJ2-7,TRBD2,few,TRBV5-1,CASSPTSGASYEQYF,TGCGCCAGCAGCCCGACTAGCGGGGCCTCCTACGAGCAGTACTTC
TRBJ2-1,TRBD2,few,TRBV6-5,CASKEREYNEQFF,TGTGCCAGCAAGGAGCGGGAGTACAATGAGCAGTTCTTC
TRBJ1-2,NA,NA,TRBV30,CAIDYGYTF,TGTGCCATAGACTATGGCTACACCTTC
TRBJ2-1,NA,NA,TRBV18,CASSPAPTNNEQFF,TGTGCCAGCTCACCAGCACCTACCAACAATGAGCAGTTCTTC
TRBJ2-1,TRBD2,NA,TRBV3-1,CASSLAGGLDNEQFF,TGTGCCAGCAGCCTAGCGGGGGGCCTAGACAATGAGCAGTTCTTC
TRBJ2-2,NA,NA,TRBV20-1,CSARKQGRTGELFF,TGCAGTGCTAGAAAACAGGGTCGCACCGGGGAGCTGTTTTTT
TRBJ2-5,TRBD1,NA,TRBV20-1,CSAAPGTVQETQYF,TGCAGTGCAGCACCTGGGACAGTCCAAGAGACCCAGTACTTC
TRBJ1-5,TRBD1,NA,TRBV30,CAWRKTGNYQPQHF,TGTGCCTGGAGGAAGACAGGGAACTATCAGCCCCAGCATTTT
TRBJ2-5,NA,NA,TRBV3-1,CASSHSAGLQETQYF,TGTGCCAGCAGCCATTCGGCGGGCCTGCAAGAGACCCAGTACTTC
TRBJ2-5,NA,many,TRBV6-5,CASSRYPRETQYF,TGTGCCAGCAGTCGCTACCCTAGGGAGACCCAGTACTTC
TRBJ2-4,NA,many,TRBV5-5,CASSFQGGVTKNIQYF,TGTGCCAGCAGCTTTCAGGGGGGAGTGACCAAAAACATTCAGTACTTC
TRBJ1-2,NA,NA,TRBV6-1,CASSGTLFEGYTF,TGTGCCAGCAGTGGAACCTTGTTTGAGGGCTACACCTTC
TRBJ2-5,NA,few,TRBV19,CASSIASPYGTQYF,TGTGCCAGTAGTATAGCTAGTCCTTACGGGACCCAGTACTTC
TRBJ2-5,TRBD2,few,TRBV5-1,CASRTSSQQETQYF,TGCGCCAGCAGGACTAGCAGTCAACAAGAGACCCAGTACTTC
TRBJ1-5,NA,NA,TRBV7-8,CASSPRRSNQPQHF,TGTGCCAGCAGCCCCCGACGGAGCAATCAGCCCCAGCATTTT
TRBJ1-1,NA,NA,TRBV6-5,CASSYDLRGWNTEAFF,TGTGCCAGCAGTTACGACTTGAGGGGCTGGAACACTGAAGCTTTCTTT
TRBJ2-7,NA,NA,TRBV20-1,CSASTLANTYEQYF,TGCAGTGCCTCTACTCTAGCGAACACCTACGAGCAGTACTTC
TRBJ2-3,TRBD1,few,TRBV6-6,CASSYSVSSDGTVTDTQYF,TGTGCCAGCAGTTACTCTGTTTCGAGCGATGGGACAGTCACAGATACGCAGTATTTT
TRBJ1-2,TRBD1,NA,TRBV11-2,CASSPYGKTGGGYGYTF,TGTGCCAGCAGCCCTTATGGGAAGACAGGGGGCGGCTATGGCTACACCTTC